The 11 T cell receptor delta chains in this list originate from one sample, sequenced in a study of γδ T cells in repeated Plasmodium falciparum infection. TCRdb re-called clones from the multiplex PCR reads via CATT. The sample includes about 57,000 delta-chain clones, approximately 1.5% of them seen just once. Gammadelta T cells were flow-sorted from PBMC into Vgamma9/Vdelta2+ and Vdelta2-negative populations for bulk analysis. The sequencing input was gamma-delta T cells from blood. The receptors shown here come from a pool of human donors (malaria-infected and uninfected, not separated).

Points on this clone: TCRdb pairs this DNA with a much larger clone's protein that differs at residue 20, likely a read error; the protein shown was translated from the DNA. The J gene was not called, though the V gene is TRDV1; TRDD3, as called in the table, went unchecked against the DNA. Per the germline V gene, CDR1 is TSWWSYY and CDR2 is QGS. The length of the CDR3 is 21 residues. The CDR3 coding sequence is TGTGCTCTTGGGGAAGTTTCCTACGGGGGGCCGTACTCTCTGTACACCGATAAACTCACCTTT. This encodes CALGEVSYGGPYSLYTDKLTF.

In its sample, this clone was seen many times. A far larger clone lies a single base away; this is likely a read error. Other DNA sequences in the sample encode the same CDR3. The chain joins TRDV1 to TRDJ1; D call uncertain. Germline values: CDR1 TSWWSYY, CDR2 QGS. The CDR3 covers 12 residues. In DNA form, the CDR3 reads TGTGCTCTTGGGGAACGAACCGATAAACTCATCTTC. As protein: CALGERTDKLIF.

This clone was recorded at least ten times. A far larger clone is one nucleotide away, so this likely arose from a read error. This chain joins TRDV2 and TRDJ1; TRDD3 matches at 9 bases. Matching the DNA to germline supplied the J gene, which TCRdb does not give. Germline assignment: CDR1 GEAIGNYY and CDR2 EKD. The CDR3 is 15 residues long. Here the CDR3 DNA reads TGCGCCTGTGACACCCTGGGGGATCGGGCCGATAAACTCATCTTT. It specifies CACDTLGDRADKLIF.

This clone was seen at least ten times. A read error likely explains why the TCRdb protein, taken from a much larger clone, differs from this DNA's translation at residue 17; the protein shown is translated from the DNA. The CDR3 nucleotides read TGTGCCTTTGGCCGGGGCCCATTCTACGCCCCCGTACTGGCCTCGAAACCCATCTTT. Its translation is CAFGRGPFYAPVLASKPIF. The gene calls are TRDV3 and TRDJ1; maybe TRDD3 (5 bases). This CDR3 has 19 amino acids. CDR1 TVYSNPD and CDR2 GDNSRS come from the germline V gene (reference sequence).

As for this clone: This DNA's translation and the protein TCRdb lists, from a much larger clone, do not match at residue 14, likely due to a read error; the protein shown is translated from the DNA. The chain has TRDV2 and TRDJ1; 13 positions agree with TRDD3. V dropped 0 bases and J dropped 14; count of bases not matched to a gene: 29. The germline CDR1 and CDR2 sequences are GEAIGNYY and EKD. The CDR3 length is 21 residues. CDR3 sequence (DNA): TGTGCCTGTGACACCGACAACTGGGGGATACGCGTCTTACTAATCACACCCCCTCGGATCTTT. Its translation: CACDTDNWGIRVLLITPPRIF.

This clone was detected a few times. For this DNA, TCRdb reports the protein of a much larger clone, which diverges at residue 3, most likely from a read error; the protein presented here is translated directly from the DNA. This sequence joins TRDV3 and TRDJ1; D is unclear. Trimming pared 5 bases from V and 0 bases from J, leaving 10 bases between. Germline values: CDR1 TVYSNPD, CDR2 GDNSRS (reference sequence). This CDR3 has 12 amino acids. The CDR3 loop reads CAIQVDTDKLIF. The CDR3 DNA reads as TGTGCCATTCAGGTGGACACCGATAAACTCATCTTT.

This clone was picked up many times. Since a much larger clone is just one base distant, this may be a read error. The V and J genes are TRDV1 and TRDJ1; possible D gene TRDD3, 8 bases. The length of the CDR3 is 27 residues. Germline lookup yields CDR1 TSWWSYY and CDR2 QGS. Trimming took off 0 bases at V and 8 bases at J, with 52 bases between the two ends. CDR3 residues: CALGELHPLRFLPYWGSPPFHIGKLIF. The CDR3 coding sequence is TGTGCTCTTGGGGAACTCCACCCTTTAAGGTTCCTACCTTACTGGGGGTCCCCTCCCTTTCACATCGGGAAACTCATCTTT.

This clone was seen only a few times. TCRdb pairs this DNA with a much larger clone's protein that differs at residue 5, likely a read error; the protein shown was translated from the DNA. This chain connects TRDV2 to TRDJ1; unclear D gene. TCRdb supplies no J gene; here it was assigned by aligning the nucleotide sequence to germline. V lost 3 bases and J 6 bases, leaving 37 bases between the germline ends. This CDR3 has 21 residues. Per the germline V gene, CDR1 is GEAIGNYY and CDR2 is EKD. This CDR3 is CACDLITPEGSSPGPLNKLIF. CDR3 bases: TGTGCCTGTGACCTAATAACGCCTGAGGGTTCGAGCCCGGGGCCTCTTAATAAACTCATCTTT.

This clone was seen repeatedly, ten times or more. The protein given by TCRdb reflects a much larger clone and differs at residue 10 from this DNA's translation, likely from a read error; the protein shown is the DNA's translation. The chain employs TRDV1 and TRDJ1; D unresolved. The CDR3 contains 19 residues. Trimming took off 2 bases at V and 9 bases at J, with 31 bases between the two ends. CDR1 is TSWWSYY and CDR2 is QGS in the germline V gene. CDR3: CALGEFSKRSRTGFKELIF. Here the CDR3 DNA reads TGTGCTCTTGGGGAATTCTCTAAAAGATCCCGTACCGGGTTTAAGGAACTCATCTTT.

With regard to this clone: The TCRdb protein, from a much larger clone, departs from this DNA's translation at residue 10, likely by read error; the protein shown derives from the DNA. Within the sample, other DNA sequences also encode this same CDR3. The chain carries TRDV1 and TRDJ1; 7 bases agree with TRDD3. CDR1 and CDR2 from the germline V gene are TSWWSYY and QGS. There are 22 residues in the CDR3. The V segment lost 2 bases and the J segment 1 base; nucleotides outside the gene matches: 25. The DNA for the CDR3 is TGTGCTCTTGGGGAAGTGGTGACGTCCAGGGGATATTGGGAAAGCGTCACCGATAAACTCATCTTT. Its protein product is CALGEVVTSRGYWESVTDKLIF.

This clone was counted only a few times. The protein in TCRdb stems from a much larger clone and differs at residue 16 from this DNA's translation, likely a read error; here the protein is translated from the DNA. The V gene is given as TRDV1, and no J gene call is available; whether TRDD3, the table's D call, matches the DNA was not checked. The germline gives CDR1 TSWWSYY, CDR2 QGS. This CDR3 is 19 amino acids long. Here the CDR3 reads CALGEPSSLGVHHTDNLIF. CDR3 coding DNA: TGTGCTCTTGGGGAGCCTAGTAGTCTGGGGGTCCACCACACCGATAACCTCATCTTT.